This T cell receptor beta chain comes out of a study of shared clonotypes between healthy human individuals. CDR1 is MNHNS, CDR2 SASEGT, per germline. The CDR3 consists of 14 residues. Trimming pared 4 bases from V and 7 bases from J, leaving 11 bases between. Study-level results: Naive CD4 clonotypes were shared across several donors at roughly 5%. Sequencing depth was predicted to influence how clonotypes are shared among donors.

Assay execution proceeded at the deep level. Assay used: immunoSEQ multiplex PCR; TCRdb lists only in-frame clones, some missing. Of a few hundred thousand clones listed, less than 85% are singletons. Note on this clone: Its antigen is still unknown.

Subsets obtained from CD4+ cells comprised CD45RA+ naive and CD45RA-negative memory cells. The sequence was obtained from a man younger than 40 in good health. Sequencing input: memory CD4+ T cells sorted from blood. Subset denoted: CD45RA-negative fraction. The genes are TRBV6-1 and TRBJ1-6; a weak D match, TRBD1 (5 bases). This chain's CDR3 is CASSVGRGNSPLHF. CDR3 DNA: TGTGCCAGCAGTGTTGGTCGGGGGAATTCACCCCTCCACTTT.